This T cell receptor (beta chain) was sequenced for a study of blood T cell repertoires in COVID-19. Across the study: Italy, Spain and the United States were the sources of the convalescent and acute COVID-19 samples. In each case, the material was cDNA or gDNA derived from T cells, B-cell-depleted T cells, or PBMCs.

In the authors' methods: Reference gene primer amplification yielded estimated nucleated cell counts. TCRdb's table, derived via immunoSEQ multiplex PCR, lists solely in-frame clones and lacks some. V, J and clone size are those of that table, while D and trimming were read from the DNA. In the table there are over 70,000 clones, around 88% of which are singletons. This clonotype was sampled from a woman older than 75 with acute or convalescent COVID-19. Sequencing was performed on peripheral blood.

The CDR3 loop is CASSLGLAFDTQYF. The CDR3 coding sequence is TGTGCCAGCAGCTTGGGACTAGCATTTGATACGCAGTATTTT. This rearrangement joins TRBV11-3 to TRBJ2-3; 9 bases are shared with TRBD2. The CDR3 loop spans 14 amino acids. Germline CDR1 is SGHNT and CDR2 is YENEEA. The ends lost 3 bases at V and 6 bases at J; junction bases unmatched: 4.